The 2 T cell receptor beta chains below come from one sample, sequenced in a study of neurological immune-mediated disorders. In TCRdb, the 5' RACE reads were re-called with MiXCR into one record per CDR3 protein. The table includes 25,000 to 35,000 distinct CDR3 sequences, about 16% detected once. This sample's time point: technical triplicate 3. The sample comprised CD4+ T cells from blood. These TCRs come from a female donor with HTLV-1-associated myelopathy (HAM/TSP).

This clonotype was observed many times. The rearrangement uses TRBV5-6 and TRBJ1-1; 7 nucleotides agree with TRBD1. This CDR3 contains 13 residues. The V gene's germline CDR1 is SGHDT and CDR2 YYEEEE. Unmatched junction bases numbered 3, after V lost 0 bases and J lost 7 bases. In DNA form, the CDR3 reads TGTGCCAGCAGCTTGGTGACAGGGTTTGAAGCTTTCTTT. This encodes CASSLVTGFEAFF.

The CDR3: CASSVAAAGYEQYF. The CDR3 DNA reads TGTGCCAGCAGCGTAGCGGCGGCGGGCTACGAGCAGTACTTC. The gene calls are TRBV9 and TRBJ2-7, with D possibly TRBD2 on 5 matching bases. V was shortened by 0 bases and J by 3 bases, with 10 bases between the two germline ends. The CDR3 loop spans 14 amino acids. The germline CDR1 and CDR2 sequences are SGDLS and YYNGEE.